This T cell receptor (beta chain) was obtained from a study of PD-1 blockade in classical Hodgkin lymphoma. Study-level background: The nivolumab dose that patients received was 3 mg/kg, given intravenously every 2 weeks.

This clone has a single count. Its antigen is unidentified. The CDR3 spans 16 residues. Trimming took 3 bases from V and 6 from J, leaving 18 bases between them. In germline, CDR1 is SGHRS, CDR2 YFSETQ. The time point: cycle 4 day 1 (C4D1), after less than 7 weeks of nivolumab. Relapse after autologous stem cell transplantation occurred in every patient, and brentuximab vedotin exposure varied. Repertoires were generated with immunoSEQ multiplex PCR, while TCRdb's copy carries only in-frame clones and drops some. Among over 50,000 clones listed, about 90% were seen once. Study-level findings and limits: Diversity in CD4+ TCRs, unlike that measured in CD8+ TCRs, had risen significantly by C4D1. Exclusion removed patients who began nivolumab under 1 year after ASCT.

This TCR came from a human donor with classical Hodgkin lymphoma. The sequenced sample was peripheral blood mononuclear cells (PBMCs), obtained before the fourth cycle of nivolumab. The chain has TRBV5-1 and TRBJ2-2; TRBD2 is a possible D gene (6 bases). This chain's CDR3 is CASSYEGTPGPGELFF. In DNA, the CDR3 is TGCGCCAGCAGCTACGAGGGGACTCCCGGGCCCGGGGAGCTGTTTTTT.